The 7 T cell receptor beta chains listed next were all sequenced from one sample in a study of chemoradiotherapy in HPV16-positive cancers. Data came from immunoSEQ multiplex PCR; TCRdb stores just in-frame clones and leaves some out. Counted here are tens of thousands of clones, roughly 89% occurring once; the ten biggest clones make up about 17%. The sequencing here drew on blood, taken from a patient who underwent chemoradiotherapy. These receptors all come from a human donor with HPV-associated anogenital cancer.

This sequence joins TRBV5-1 and TRBJ1-2, with D unresolved. There are 13 residues in the CDR3. The germline CDR1 and CDR2 sequences are SGHRS and YFSETQ. Trimming removed 1 base at V and 7 bases at J, with 11 bases between. As DNA, the CDR3 is TGCGCCAGCAGCTTGTCGGCAGTGAGTGGCTACACCTTC. It is translated as CASSLSAVSGYTF.

This sequence joins TRBV9 and TRBJ2-7, with 8 bases identical to TRBD1. Germline lookup yields CDR1 SGDLS and CDR2 YYNGEE. The length of the CDR3 is 16 residues. The J segment lost 3 bases and the V segment lost 4 bases, leaving 12 bases of the junction unmatched. The CDR3 loop is CASSPGTGVASYEQYF. As DNA, the CDR3 is TGTGCCAGCAGCCCGGGGACAGGAGTCGCAAGCTACGAGCAGTACTTC.

The gene calls are TRBV18 and TRBJ2-5; D might be TRBD1 or TRBD2, each matching 5 bases. The CDR3 runs to 16 residues. The germline V and J ends were trimmed by 1 base and 1 base, with 13 bases remaining between them. CDR1 and CDR2 from the germline V gene are KGHSH and LQKENI. As DNA, the CDR3 is TGTGCCAGCTCACCACGACGGGGACCTAGCCAAGAGACCCAGTACTTC. Its protein is CASSPRRGPSQETQYF.

This rearrangement joins TRBV15 to TRBJ1-5, with unresolved D. CDR3 length: 15 amino acids. The germline CDR1 and CDR2 sequences are LNHNV and YYDKDF (reference sequence). Between the trimmed V and J ends, which lost 0 bases and 6 bases, there was a span of 12 bases. The DNA for the CDR3 is TGTGCCACCAGCAGAGACTCCGAAGCAAGTCAGCCCCAGCATTTT. Its protein is CATSRDSEASQPQHF.

This rearrangement joins TRBV12-5 to TRBJ1-1; 10 positions match TRBD1. Germline V gives CDR1 LGHNT, CDR2 FRNRAP. The V and J ends lost 5 bases and 11 bases, in that order; junction bases with no gene match: 5. The CDR3 is 12 residues long. CDR3: CASGLGQGWAFF. As DNA, the CDR3 is TGTGCTAGTGGTCTGGGACAGGGGTGGGCTTTCTTT.

This chain uses TRBV28 with TRBJ2-3, with 12 bases identical to TRBD1. J lost 7 bases, V lost 4 bases, and 9 bases had no gene match. The CDR3 spans 16 residues. Germline V gene sequence: CDR1 MDHEN, CDR2 SYDVKM. CDR3 region: CASSSSGTGGRNTQYF. The CDR3 DNA reads as TGTGCCAGCAGTTCCTCCGGGACAGGGGGCAGGAATACGCAGTATTTT.

The chain is built from TRBV6-5 and TRBJ2-2, with a weak D call TRBD2 (6 bases). The length of the CDR3 is 14 residues. V lost 6 bases and J lost 7, with 15 bases in between. Germline CDR1 MNHEY, CDR2 SVGAGI. CDR3 loop: CASSNVYGGGELFF. In DNA form, the CDR3 reads TGTGCCAGCAGCAATGTTTACGGGGGCGGGGAGCTGTTTTTT.